Below are 10 T cell receptor beta chains sequenced from a single sample in a study of memory CD4+ T cells and cytomegalovirus serostatus. Sequencing was performed with immunoSEQ multiplex PCR; in TCRdb, only in-frame clones are kept and a portion is missing. The table shows around 60,000 clones, with more than 75% occurring only once. The sort gate was single viable CD3+CD4+CD8-CD45RO+ cells for memory CD4+ T cells. The specimen was memory CD4+ T cells from blood. All receptors derive from an adult in good health and CMV-seronegative.

The rearrangement joins TRBV19 to TRBJ2-5; either TRBD1 or TRBD2 may fit D (5 bases each). With 4 bases removed from V and 2 bases from J, the gap between germline ends came to 11 bases. The length of the CDR3 is 14 residues. Germline V gene sequence: CDR1 LNHDA, CDR2 SQIVND (reference sequence). The CDR3 here is CASSKGRKQETQYF. CDR3 sequence (DNA): TGTGCCAGTAGTAAGGGACGGAAGCAAGAGACCCAGTACTTC.

The chain has TRBV18 and TRBJ1-4; perhaps TRBD1 as D (6 bases). Germline-derived CDR1 and CDR2 are KGHSH and LQKENI. The ends were cut back, 6 bases at V and 5 bases at J, with 13 bases in the middle. The CDR3 covers 14 residues. This CDR3 is CASSGGGTNEKLFF. The CDR3 coding sequence is TGTGCCAGCTCGGGTGGGGGCACGAATGAAAAACTGTTTTTT.

The chain has TRBV20-1 and TRBJ2-7, with 7 positions matching TRBD1. V trimming: 4 bases; J trimming: 6 bases; junction bases outside the gene matches: 3. In germline, CDR1 is DFQATT, CDR2 SNEGSKA (reference sequence). The CDR3 contains 11 residues. CDR3: CSATAGGEQYF. The CDR3 DNA is TGCAGTGCTACAGCAGGGGGCGAGCAGTACTTC.

This chain links TRBV5-1 with TRBJ2-7; the D gene is possibly TRBD1 (7 bases). The CDR3 sequence is 15 residues long. From germline, CDR1 is SGHRS and CDR2 YFSETQ. Trimming pared 2 bases from V and 1 base from J, leaving 13 bases between. CDR3 amino acids: CASSFQTGRSYEQYF. In DNA, the CDR3 is TGCGCCAGCAGCTTTCAGACAGGGAGGTCCTACGAGCAGTACTTC.

The chain recombines TRBV19 with TRBJ2-7, with TRBD1 as a possible D gene (6 bases). V was shortened by 6 bases and J by 5 bases, with 20 bases between the two germline ends. The CDR3 contains 15 residues. CDR1 LNHDA and CDR2 SQIVND come from the germline V gene (reference sequence). The CDR3: CASRGWSDRSNEQYF. The CDR3, as DNA: TGTGCCAGTAGAGGTTGGAGCGACAGGTCAAACGAGCAGTACTTC.

The V and J genes are TRBV5-4 and TRBJ1-4; D is ambiguous. The CDR3 sequence is 14 residues long. Looked up from germline, CDR1 is SGHNT and CDR2 is YYREEE (reference sequence). Trimming stripped 4 bases from V and 1 base from J, with 8 bases between. The CDR3 sequence: CASSVLGTNEKLFF. The CDR3 coding sequence is TGTGCCAGCAGCGTCCTCGGAACTAATGAAAAACTGTTTTTT.

The V call is TRBV18, the J call TRBJ2-1; no clear D. CDR3 length: 15 residues. Trimming pared 4 bases from V and 9 bases from J, leaving 19 bases between. The V gene's germline CDR1 is KGHSH and CDR2 LQKENI. The CDR3 nucleotides are TGTGCCAGCTCACAGACCTGGGCGGTAGCCGGTGAGCAGTTCTTC. Translated: CASSQTWAVAGEQFF.

The CDR3 region is CAWSVEEGEQFF. The DNA of the CDR3 is TGTGCCTGGAGTGTAGAAGAGGGCGAGCAGTTCTTC. The chain recombines TRBV30 with TRBJ2-1, with TRBD2 as a possible D gene (5 bases). Germline CDR1 reads GTSNPN; CDR2 reads SVGIG (reference sequence). The V gene lost 0 bases and the J gene lost 10 bases, with 10 bases spanning the gap. The CDR3 runs to 12 residues.

This clone was counted between two and nine times. The CDR3 protein is CASSRRGNNEQFF. CDR3 sequence (DNA): TGTGCCAGCAGCCGCAGGGGCAACAATGAGCAGTTCTTC. This chain uses TRBV7-9 with TRBJ2-1; tentative D call: TRBD1 (6 bases). V lost 5 bases, J lost 5 bases, and 10 bases lay in between. Looked up from germline, CDR1 is SEHNR and CDR2 is FQNEAQ (reference sequence). This CDR3 has 13 amino acids. The full variable domain, its missing parts supplied by reference TRBV7-9 and TRBJ2-1, is DTGVSQNPRHKITKRGQNVTFRCDPISEHNRLYWYRQTLGQGPEFLTYFQNEAQLEKSRLLSDRFSAERPKGSFSTLEIQRTEQGDSAMYLCASSRRGNNEQFFGPGTRLTVL.

The chain joins TRBV14 to TRBJ2-7, with D perhaps TRBD2 (7 bases). The germline CDR1 and CDR2 sequences are SGHDN and FVKESK. Trimming removed 4 bases from V and 3 bases from J, with 13 bases in between. This CDR3 has 14 residues. DNA for the CDR3: TGTGCCAGCAGCCTGGGAGGGGGAGGCTACGAGCAGTACTTC. Its protein product is CASSLGGGGYEQYF.